This T cell receptor beta chain was sequenced in a study of cytomegalovirus exposure and HLA in healthy donors. Study-wide findings and caveats: The study listed 150 to 200 cytomegalovirus-associated TCR beta chains. Among TCR sequences, most were rare, though some public TCRs appeared in many donors.

V lost 6 bases and J 6 bases, leaving 14 bases between the germline ends. CDR3 length: 14 amino acids. Germline CDR1 and CDR2: MNHEY and SVGAGI. Libraries were prepared by immunoSEQ multiplex PCR; TCRdb keeps only in-frame clonotypes and omits some of them. Counted here are 50,000 to 65,000 clones, approximately 95% occurring once; the ten biggest clones make up 6% to 8.5%. As concerns this clone: What it binds is not known.

The sequenced sample was PBMCs. The chain has TRBV6-5 and TRBJ1-4, with D unresolved. The TCR originated in a woman between 18 and 29 years old in good health and CMV-seropositive. The CDR3 region is CASSRMGEDEKLFF. The CDR3 nucleotides are TGTGCCAGCAGCCGCATGGGAGAGGATGAAAAACTGTTTTTT.